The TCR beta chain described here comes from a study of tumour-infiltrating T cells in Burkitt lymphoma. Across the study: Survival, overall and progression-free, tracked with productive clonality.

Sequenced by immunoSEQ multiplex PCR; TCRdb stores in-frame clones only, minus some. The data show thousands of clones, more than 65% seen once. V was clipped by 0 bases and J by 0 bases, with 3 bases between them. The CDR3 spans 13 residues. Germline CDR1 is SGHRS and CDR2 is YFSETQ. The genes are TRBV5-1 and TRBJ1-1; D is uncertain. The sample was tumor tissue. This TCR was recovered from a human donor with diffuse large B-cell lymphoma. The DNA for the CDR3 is TGCGCCAGCAGCTTGGGAGTGAACACTGAAGCTTTCTTT. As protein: CASSLGVNTEAFF.